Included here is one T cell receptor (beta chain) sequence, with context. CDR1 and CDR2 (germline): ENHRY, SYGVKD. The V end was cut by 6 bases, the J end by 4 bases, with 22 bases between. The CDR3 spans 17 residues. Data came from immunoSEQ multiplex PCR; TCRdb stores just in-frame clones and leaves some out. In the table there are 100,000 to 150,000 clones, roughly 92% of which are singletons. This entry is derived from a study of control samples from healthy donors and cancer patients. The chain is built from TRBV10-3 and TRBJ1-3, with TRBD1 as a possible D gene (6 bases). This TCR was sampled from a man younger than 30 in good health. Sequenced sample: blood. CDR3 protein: CAIRTLTGRLSGNTIYF. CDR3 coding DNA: TGTGCCATCAGAACCCTGACAGGCCGCCTTTCCGGAAACACCATATATTTT.